This T cell receptor beta chain was recovered during a study of monozygotic twins with inflammatory bowel disease. TCRdb reprocessed the 5' RACE reads and keeps a single row for each CDR3 protein, giving no DNA. Recorded here are about 440,000 distinct CDR3 sequences; the top ten clones represent roughly 2.3%. Phlebotomy per donor yielded a single 2.5 ml blood sample. The CDR3 is made up of 12 amino acids. Per the germline V gene, CDR1 is DFQATT and CDR2 is SNEGSKA (reference sequence). This receptor was taken from a human donor with ulcerative colitis or Crohn's disease, or a healthy co-twin of an affected twin (not recorded which). The specimen sequenced was blood. The chain uses TRBV20-1 and TRBJ2-7. The CDR3 protein is CSALGGSYEQYF.